Sequencing of this T cell receptor beta chain was carried out in a study of regulatory T cells in long-lasting Graves disease. Study-wide results and caveats: Rather than thyroid tissue, only peripheral blood underwent study.

The CDR3 contains 14 residues. V was pared by 3 bases and J by 6 bases, with 12 bases between. Looked up from germline, CDR1 is SGHTA and CDR2 is FQGNSA. In the case of this clonotype: Its specificity is unknown.

Time point specified: newly diagnosed GD, antithyroid drugs for less than 3 months. The TCR library used RNA extracted from PBMCs. CDR3 regions were amplified by Arm-PCR using iRepertoire HTBI primers to build TCR beta libraries. TCRdb processed the multiplex PCR reads anew with MiXCR; each CDR3 protein has one entry. Of roughly 350,000 distinct CDR3 sequences in the sample, about a sixth were seen once. Another study also made use of these data, one on T cells in Graves' hyperthyroidism and ophthalmopathy. That study reports: Most clonotypes expanded in thyroid above 0.001 were likewise present in blood.

The origin of this receptor is a young woman with Graves disease. This chain links TRBV7-2 with TRBJ1-5; tentatively, D is TRBD1 (5 bases). Sequenced material: peripheral blood mononuclear cells (PBMCs), taken at new diagnosis, from a patient treated with antithyroid drugs. The CDR3 coding sequence is TGTGCCAGCAGCTTCTCCAGGGTTAGTCAGCCCCAGCATTTT. Its protein product is CASSFSRVSQPQHF.